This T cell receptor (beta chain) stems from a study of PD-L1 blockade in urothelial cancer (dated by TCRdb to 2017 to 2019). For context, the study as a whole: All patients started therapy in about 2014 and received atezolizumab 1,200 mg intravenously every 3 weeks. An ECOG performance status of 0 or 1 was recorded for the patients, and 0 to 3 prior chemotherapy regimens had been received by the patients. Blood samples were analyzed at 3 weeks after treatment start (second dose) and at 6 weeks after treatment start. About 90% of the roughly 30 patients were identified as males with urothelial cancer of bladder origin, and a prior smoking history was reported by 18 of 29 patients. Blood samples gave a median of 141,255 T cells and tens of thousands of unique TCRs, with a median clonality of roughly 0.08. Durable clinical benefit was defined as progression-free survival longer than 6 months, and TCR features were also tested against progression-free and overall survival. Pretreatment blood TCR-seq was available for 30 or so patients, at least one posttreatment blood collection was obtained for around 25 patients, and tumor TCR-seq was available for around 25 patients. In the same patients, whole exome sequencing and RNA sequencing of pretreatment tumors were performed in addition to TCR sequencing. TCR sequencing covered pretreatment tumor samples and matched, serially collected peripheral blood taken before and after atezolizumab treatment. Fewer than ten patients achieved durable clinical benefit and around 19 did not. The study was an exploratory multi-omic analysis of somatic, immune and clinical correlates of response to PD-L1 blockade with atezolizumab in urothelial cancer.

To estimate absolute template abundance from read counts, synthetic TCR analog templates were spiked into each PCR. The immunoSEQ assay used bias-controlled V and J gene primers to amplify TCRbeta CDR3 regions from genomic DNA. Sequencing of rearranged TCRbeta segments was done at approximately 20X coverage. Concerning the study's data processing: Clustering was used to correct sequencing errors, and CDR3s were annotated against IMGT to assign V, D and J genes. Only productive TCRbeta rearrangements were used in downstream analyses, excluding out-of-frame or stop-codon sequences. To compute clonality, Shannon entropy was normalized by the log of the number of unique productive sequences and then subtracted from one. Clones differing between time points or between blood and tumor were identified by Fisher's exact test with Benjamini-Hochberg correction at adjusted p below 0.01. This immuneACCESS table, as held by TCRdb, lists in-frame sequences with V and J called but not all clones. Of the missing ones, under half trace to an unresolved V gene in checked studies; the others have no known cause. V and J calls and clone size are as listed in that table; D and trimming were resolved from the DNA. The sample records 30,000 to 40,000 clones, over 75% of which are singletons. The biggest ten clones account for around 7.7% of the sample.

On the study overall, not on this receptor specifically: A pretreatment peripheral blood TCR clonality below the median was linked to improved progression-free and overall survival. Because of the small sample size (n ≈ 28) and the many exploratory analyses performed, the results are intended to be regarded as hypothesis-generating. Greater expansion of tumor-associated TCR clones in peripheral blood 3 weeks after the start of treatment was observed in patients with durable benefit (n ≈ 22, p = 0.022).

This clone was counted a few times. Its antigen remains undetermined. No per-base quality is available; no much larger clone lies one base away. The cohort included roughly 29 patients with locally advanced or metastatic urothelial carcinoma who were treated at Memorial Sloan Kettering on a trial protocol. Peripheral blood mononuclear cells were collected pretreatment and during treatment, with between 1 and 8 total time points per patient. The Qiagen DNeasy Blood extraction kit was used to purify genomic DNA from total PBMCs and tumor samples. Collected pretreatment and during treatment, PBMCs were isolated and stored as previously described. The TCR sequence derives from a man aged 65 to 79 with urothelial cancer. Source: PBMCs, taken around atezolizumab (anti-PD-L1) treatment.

The CDR3 region reads CASSHRAGSNQPQHF. The DNA reads as follows: TGTGCCAGCAGCCACAGGGCCGGCAGCAATCAGCCCCAGCATTTT. In this chain, TRBV6-4 is recombined with TRBJ1-5; a tentative D match to TRBD1 spans 6 bases. The germline ends are 13 bases apart after V is trimmed by 6 bases and J by 1 base. The CDR3, cysteine through phenylalanine, is 15 amino acids long. The kept DNA is CDR3 alone, 45 bases in frame from the first base. The germline V gene encodes CDR1 MRHNA and CDR2 SNTAGT.